The source of this T cell receptor beta chain is a study of blood T cells in healthy people across ages. Germline V CDR1 and CDR2: MNHEY, SVGAGI. This CDR3 spans 12 amino acids. V lost 2 bases to trimming and J lost 3 bases, with 5 bases between them. Study-level results: Possibly confounding the expanded clonotype changes was the fact that donor CMV status was unknown.

PCR was performed a second time for about 6 to 12 cycles using a sample-barcoded 5' primer and a J-beta primer mix. TCRdb reanalysed the 5' RACE reads using MiXCR and keeps one entry per CDR3 protein. This sample has some 700,000 distinct CDR3 sequences, with approximately 39% found just once. In its sample, this clonotype was seen a few times. As yet, its antigen is unknown. This chain joins TRBV6-5 and TRBJ2-7; D gene ambiguous. The sequencing input was blood. The source of this sequence is a woman aged 55-69 years in good health. CDR3 loop: CASSYRGYEQYF. The CDR3 DNA reads TGTGCCAGCAGTTACCGTGGCTACGAGCAGTACTTC.